These T cell receptor beta chains were read from a single sample in a study of blood T cell repertoires in COVID-19. TCRdb keeps only in-frame clones here, not all; method: immunoSEQ multiplex PCR. The sample lists under 200,000 clones, more than 65% occurring once. Sequencing was done on a sample of PBMCs or T cells enriched from blood (not recorded which). The receptors stem from a woman aged 35 to 49 with acute COVID-19. The CDR3 runs from the conserved cysteine through the conserved F or W. Fields, in order: D gene, clone size, V gene, J gene, CDR3 DNA, CDR3 protein. A D gene is named only where the DNA matches it firmly. Clone size is not always given. Where it is, it says once, few, many or a class for expanded clones.

TRBD2	-	TRBV6-1	TRBJ2-1	TGTGCCAGCAGTGGAAGACTAGCGGGAGCCTACAATGAGCAGTTCTTC	CASSGRLAGAYNEQFF
-	once	TRBV3-1/TRBV3-2	TRBJ1-2	TGTGCCAGCAGCCACCACCTTGGCAGCGCTAACTATGGCTACACCTTC	CASSHHLGSANYGYTF
-	-	TRBV5-4	TRBJ2-1	TGTGCCAGCAGCGAGGCACTAGCTTCCAATGAGCAGTTCTTC	CASSEALASNEQFF
TRBD2	once	TRBV19	TRBJ2-3	TGTGCCAGTCGCGGGAGGGGTTTGGTTGCGGATACGCAGTATTTT	CASRGRGLVADTQYF
-	-	TRBV19	TRBJ1-1	TGTGCCAGTCGAAACTTGGCGGAGAACACTGAAGCTTTCTTT	CASRNLAENTEAFF
TRBD2	-	TRBV3-1/TRBV3-2	TRBJ2-5	TGTGCCAGCAGCCGTCTAGCGCAGCGGGATCCCCAGTACTTC	CASSRLAQRDPQYF
-	-	TRBV19	TRBJ1-2	TGTGCCAGTAGTATAGACTCTCGGGGGACCTACTATGGCTACACCTTC	CASSIDSRGTYYGYTF
-	-	TRBV4-2	TRBJ2-3	TGTGCCAGCAGCCAAGAGTTTACGGTCACAGATACGCAGTATTTT	CASSQEFTVTDTQYF
TRBD2	-	TRBV6-1	TRBJ2-7	TGTGCCAGCAGTGACAGGTATACGGGAGGGGACTACGAGCAGTACTTC	CASSDRYTGGDYEQYF
TRBD1	-	TRBV6-4	TRBJ2-3	TGTGCCAGCAGTGACGATGAGGGGGCCGCAGATACGCAGTATTTT	CASSDDEGAADTQYF
TRBD1	-	TRBV19	TRBJ1-6	TGTGCCCTAAGAGGGACAGGGCATTCACCCCTCCACTTT	CALRGTGHSPLHF
TRBD2	-	TRBV18	TRBJ2-2	TGTGCCAGCTCACCCGGGACTAGCGGGATGGGCACCGGGGAGCTGTTTTTT	CASSPGTSGMGTGELFF
TRBD2	-	TRBV5-4	TRBJ2-3	TGTGCCAGCAGCTTGGTTCAAGCGGGAGCCTCAGATACGCAGTATTTT	CASSLVQAGASDTQYF